Sequencing of this T cell receptor (beta chain) was carried out in a study of early T cells in non-severe SARS-CoV-2 infection. Study-wide context: Sequenced material consisted of bulk RNA (from unsorted whole blood), and chains were unpaired. General observations from the study: Sequences matched to VDJdb favored anti-spike CD8 responses, while private and CD4 specificities were missed.

This clonotype is classed as medium-sized (0.01 to 0.1%). Its specificity is not known. The CDR3 consists of 11 residues. CDR1 is SQVTM, CDR2 ANQGSEA, per germline. J gave up 5 bases and V 5 bases, and 1 base lay outside the gene matches. Individual cDNA molecules carried attached unique molecular identifiers. One entry per CDR3 protein results from TCRdb running MiXCR on the 5' RACE reads. The sample includes tens of thousands of distinct CDR3 sequences, around 13% seen only once; the top ten take 4% to 5%. The gene calls are TRBV29-1 and TRBJ2-7; 9 bases line up with TRBD1. The sample consisted of whole blood. The receptor was isolated from an adult who was a healthcare worker with PCR-confirmed SARS-CoV-2 infection or an uninfected control (not recorded which). The DNA for the CDR3 is TGCAGCGTTCGGACAGGGGACGAGCAGTACTTC. This codes for CSVRTGDEQYF.